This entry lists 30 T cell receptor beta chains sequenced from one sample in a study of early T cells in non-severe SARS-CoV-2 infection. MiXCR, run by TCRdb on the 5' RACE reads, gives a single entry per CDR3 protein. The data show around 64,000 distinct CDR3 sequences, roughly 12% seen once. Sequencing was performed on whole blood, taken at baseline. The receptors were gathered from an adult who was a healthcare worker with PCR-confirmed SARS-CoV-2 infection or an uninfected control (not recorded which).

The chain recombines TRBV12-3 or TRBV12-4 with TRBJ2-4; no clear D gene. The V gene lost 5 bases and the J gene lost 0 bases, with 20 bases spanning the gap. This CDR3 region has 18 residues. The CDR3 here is CASSIRPWAELAKNIQYF. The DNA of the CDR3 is TGTGCCAGCAGTATTCGACCCTGGGCAGAGCTAGCCAAAAACATTCAGTACTTC.

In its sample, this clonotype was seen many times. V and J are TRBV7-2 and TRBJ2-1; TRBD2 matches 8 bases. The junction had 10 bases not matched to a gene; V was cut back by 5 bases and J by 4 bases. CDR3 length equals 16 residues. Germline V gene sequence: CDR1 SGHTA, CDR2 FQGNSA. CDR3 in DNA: TGTGCCAGCAGCCAGCCGGGACTAGGTCGGTACAATGAGCAGTTCTTC. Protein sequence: CASSQPGLGRYNEQFF.

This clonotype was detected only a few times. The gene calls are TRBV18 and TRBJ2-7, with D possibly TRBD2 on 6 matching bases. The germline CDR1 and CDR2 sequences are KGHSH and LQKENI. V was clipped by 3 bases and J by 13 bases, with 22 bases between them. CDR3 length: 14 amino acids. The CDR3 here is CASSPAVHLGSQYF. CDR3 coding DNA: TGTGCCAGCTCACCCGCCGTTCATCTCGGGAGTCAATACTTC.

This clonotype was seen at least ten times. As DNA, the CDR3 is TGTGCCAGCAGTTACCGGGGTACAGATACGCAGTATTTT. This sequence encodes CASSYRGTDTQYF. The chain recombines TRBV6-5 with TRBJ2-3, with D tentatively TRBD2 (5 bases). The germline CDR1 and CDR2 sequences are MNHEY and SVGAGI. V was pared by 2 bases and J by 3 bases, with 6 bases between. CDR3 length: 13 amino acids.

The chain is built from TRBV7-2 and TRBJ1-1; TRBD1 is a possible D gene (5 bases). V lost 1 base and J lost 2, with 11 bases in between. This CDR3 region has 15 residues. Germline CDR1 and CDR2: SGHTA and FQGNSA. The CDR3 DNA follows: TGTGCCAGCAGCTTAGAACCGGGACTTAACACTGAAGCTTTCTTT. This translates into CASSLEPGLNTEAFF. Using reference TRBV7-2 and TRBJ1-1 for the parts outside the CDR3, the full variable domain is GAGVSQSPSNKVTEKGKDVELRCDPISGHTALYWYRQSLGQGLEFLIYFQGNSAPDKSGLPSDRFSAERTGGSVSTLTIQRTQQEDSAVYLCASSLEPGLNTEAFFGQGTRLTVV.

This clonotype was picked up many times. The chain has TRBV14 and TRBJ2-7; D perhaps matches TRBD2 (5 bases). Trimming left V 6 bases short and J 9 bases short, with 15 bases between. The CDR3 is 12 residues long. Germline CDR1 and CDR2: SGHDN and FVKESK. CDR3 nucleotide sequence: TGTGCCAGCAGTCAAACCCACGGGGTGCAGTACTTC. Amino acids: CASSQTHGVQYF.

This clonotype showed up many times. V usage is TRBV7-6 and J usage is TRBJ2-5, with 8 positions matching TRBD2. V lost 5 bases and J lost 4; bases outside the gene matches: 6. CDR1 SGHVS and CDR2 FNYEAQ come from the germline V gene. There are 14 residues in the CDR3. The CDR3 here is CASSLRGGLETQYF. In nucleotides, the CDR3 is TGTGCCAGCAGCCTCCGGGGGGGCCTAGAGACCCAGTACTTC.

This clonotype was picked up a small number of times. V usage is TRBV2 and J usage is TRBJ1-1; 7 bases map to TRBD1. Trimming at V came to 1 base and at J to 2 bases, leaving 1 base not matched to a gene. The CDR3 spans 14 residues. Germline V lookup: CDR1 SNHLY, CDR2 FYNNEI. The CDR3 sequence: CASSEVGGNTEAFF. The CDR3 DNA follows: TGTGCCAGCAGTGAAGTAGGGGGCAACACTGAAGCTTTCTTT.

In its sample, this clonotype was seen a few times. The CDR3 sequence: CSVESTSGGTTDTQYF. CDR3 sequence (DNA): TGCAGCGTTGAATCGACTAGCGGGGGGACCACAGATACGCAGTATTTT. The J gene is TRBJ2-3, the V gene TRBV29-1; 13 nucleotides align to TRBD2. Germline-derived CDR1 and CDR2 are SQVTM and ANQGSEA. CDR3 length: 16 amino acids. The V and J ends lost 2 bases and 2 bases, in that order; junction bases with no gene match: 4.

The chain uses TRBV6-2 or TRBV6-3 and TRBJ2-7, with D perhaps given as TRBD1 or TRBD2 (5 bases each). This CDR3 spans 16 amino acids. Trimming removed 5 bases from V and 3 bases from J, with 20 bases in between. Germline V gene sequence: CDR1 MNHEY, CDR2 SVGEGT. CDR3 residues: CASSLRPAGRFYEQYF. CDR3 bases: TGTGCCAGCAGTCTTCGACCGGCAGGGAGATTCTACGAGCAGTACTTC.

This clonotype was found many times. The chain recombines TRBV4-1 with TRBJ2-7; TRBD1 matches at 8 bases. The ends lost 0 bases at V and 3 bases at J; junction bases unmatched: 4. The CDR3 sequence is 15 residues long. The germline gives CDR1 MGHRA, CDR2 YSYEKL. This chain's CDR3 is CASSQEPGGIYEQYF. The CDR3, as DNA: TGCGCCAGCAGCCAAGAACCAGGGGGCATCTACGAGCAGTACTTC.

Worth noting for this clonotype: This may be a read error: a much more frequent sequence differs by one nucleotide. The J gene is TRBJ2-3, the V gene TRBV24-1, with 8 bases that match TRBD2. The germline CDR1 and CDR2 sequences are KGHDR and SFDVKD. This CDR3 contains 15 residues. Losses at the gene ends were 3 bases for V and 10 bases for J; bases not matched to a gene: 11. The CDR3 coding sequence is TGTGCCACCAGTGATGTTCTGGCGGGGGGTTATCCGCAGTATTTT. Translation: CATSDVLAGGYPQYF.

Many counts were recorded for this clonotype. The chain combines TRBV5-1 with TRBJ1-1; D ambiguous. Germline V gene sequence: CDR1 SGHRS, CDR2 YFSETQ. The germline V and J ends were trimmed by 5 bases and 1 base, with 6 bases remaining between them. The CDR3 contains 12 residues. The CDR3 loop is CASRVTNTEAFF. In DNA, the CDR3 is TGCGCCAGCAGGGTAACGAACACTGAAGCTTTCTTT.

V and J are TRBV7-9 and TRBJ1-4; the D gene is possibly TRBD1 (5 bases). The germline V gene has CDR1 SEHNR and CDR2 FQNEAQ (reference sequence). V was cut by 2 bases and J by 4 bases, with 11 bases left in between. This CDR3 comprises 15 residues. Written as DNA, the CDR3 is TGTGCCAGCAGCTTACTTTCAGGGAGTAATGAAAAACTGTTTTTT. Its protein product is CASSLLSGSNEKLFF.

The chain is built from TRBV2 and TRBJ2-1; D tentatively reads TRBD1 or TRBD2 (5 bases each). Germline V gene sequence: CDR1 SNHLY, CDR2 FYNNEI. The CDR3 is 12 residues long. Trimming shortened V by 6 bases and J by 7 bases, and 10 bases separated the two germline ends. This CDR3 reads CASSYRRNEQFF. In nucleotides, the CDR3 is TGTGCCAGCAGCTACAGGAGGAATGAGCAGTTCTTC. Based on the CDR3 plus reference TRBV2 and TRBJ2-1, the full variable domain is EPEVTQTPSHQVTQMGQEVILRCVPISNHLYFYWYRQILGQKVEFLVSFYNNEISEKSEIFDDQFSVERPDGSNFTLKIRSTKLEDSAMYFCASSYRRNEQFFGPGTRLTVL.

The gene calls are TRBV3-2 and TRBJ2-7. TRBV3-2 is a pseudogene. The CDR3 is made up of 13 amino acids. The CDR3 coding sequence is TGTGCCAGCAGCCAAGAGTTTTTTAGCGAGCAGTACTTC. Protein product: CASSQEFFSEQYF.

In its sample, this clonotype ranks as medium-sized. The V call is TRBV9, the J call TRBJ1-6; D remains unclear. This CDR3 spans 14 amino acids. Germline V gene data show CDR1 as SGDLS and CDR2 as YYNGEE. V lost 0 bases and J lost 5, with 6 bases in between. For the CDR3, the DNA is TGTGCCAGCAGCGTAGCAGGAAATAATTCACCCCTCCACTTT. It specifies CASSVAGNNSPLHF.

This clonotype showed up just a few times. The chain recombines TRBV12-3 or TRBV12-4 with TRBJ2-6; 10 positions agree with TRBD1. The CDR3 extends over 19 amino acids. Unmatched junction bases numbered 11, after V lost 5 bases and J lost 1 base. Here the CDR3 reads CASSPRDRGPRSGANVLTF. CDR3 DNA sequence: TGTGCCAGCAGTCCCCGGGACAGGGGACCTCGATCTGGGGCCAACGTCCTGACTTTC.

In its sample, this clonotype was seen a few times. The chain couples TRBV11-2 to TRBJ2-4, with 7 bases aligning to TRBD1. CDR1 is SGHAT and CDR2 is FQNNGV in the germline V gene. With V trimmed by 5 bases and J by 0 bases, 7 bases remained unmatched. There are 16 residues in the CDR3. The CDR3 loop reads CASSLGTVLAKNIQYF. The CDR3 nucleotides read TGTGCCAGCAGCCTTGGGACAGTCCTAGCCAAAAACATTCAGTACTTC.

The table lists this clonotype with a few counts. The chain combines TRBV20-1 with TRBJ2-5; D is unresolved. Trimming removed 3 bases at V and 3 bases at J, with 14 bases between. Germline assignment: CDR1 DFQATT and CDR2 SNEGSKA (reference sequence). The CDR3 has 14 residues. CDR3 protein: CSASRETLKETQYF. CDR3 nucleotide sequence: TGCAGTGCTAGTCGTGAGACCCTAAAAGAGACCCAGTACTTC.

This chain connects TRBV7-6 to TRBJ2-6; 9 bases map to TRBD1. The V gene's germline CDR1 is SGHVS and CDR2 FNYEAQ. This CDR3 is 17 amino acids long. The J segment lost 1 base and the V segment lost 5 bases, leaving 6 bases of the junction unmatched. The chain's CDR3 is CASSNRDRVSGANVLTF. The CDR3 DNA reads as TGTGCCAGCAGCAACCGGGACAGGGTATCTGGGGCCAACGTCCTGACTTTC.

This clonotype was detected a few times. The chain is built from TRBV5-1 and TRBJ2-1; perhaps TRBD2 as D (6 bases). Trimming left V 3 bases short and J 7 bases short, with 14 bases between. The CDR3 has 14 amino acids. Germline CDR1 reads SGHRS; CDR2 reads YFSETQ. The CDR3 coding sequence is TGCGCCAGCAGCTCGTCGGGAGTGGGGAATGAGCAGTTCTTC. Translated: CASSSSGVGNEQFF. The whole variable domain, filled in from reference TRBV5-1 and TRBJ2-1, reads KAGVTQTPRYLIKTRGQQVTLSCSPISGHRSVSWYQQTPGQGLQFLFEYFSETQRNKGNFPGRFSGRQFSNSRSEMNVSTLELGDSALYLCASSSSGVGNEQFFGPGTRLTVL.

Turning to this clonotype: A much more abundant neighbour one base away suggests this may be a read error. CDR3 in amino acids: CASSFPPYEQYF. As DNA, the CDR3 is TGTGCCAGCAGCTTCCCGCCCTACGAGCAGTACTTC. The chain has TRBV12-3 or TRBV12-4 and TRBJ2-7; no clear D gene. The V end lost 6 bases, the J end lost 2 bases, and 8 bases lay between the germline ends. There are 12 residues in the CDR3.

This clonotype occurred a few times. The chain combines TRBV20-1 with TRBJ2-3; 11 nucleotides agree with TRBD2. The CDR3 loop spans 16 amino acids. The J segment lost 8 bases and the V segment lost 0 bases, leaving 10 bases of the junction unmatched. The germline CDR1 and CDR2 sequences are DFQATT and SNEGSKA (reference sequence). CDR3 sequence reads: CSARDRTSGGFSTQYF. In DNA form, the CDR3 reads TGCAGTGCTAGAGATCGAACTAGCGGGGGCTTTAGTACGCAGTATTTT.

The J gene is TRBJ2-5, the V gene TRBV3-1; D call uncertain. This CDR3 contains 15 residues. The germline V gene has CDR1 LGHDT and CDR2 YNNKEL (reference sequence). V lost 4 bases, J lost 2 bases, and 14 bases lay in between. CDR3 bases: TGTGCCAGCAGCCGATCCCCTTTCGGGCAAGAGACCCAGTACTTC. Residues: CASSRSPFGQETQYF.

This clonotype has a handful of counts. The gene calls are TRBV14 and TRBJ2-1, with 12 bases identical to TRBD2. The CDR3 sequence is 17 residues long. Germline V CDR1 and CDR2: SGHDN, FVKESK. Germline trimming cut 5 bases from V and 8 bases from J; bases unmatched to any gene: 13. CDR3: CASSFYFTSGRTDEQFF. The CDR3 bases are TGTGCCAGCAGCTTTTACTTCACTAGCGGGAGGACTGATGAGCAGTTCTTC.

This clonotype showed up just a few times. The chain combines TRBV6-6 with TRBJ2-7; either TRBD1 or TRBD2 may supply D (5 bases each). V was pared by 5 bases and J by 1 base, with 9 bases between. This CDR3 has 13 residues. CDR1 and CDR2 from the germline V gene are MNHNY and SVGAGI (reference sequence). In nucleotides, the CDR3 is TGTGCCAGCAGTCGGGACGTATCCTACGAGCAGTACTTC. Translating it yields CASSRDVSYEQYF.

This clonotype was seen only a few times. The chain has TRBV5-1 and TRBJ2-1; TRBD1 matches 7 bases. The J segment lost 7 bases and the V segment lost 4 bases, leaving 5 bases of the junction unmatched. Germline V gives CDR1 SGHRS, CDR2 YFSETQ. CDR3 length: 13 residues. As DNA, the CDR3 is TGCGCCAGCAGCGTGACAGGGTTGAATGAGCAGTTCTTC. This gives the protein CASSVTGLNEQFF.

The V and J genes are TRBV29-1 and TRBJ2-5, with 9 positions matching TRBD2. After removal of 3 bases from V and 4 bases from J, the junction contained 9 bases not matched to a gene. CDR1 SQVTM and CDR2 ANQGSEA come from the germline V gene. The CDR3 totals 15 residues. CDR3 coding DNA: TGCAGCGTTGATGTTCCGCGGGAGGGCCGAGAGACCCAGTACTTC. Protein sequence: CSVDVPREGRETQYF.

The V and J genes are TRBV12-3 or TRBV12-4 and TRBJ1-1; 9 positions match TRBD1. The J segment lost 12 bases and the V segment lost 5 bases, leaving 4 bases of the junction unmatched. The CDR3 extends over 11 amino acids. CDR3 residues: CASSPGTGTFF. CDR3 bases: TGTGCCAGCAGTCCCGGGACAGGGACTTTCTTT.